The 11 T cell receptor beta chains below were found in one sample sequenced in a study of PD-1 blockade in classical Hodgkin lymphoma. Profiling relied on immunoSEQ multiplex PCR, and the TCRdb table lists in-frame clones only, not all of them. Among tens of thousands of clones, roughly nine tenths were seen once, and the ten largest hold approximately 6.8%. Regarding time point: cycle 4 day 1 (C4D1), after 5 to 7 weeks of nivolumab. Patients all relapsed after autologous stem cell transplantation, and there was variation in brentuximab vedotin exposure. Sequenced here: peripheral blood mononuclear cells (PBMCs), sampled before the fourth cycle of nivolumab. The receptors stem from a human donor with classical Hodgkin lymphoma.

This clone was seen a handful of times. This chain connects TRBV7-3 to TRBJ1-6; no definite D call. Germline CDR1 is SGHTA and CDR2 is FQGTGA. The CDR3 sequence is 15 residues long. V gave up 0 bases and J gave up 5 bases, with 8 bases separating them. The DNA for the CDR3 is TGTGCCAGCAGCTTAACAGGGCCCGATAATTCACCCCTCCACTTT. Amino acids: CASSLTGPDNSPLHF.

The rearrangement links TRBV20-1 to TRBJ2-7; the match to TRBD1 covers 7 bases. This CDR3 comprises 10 residues. Per germline, CDR1 DFQATT and CDR2 SNEGSKA (reference sequence). The V segment lost 4 bases and the J segment 7 bases; nucleotides outside the gene matches: 1. The CDR3 spells CSATRGEQYF. CDR3 nucleotide sequence: TGCAGTGCTACCAGGGGGGAGCAGTACTTC.

The chain couples TRBV5-1 to TRBJ2-3; 7 nucleotides agree with TRBD1. This CDR3 region has 14 residues. Trimming at V came to 4 bases and at J to 3 bases, leaving 5 bases not matched to a gene. The germline gives CDR1 SGHRS, CDR2 YFSETQ. In DNA, the CDR3 is TGCGCCAGCAGCGGGGACAGCCGTACAGATACGCAGTATTTT. This codes for CASSGDSRTDTQYF.

This clone was observed a handful of times. The CDR3 is CASSPTGGQPQHF. The DNA for the CDR3 is TGTGCCAGTAGCCCTACAGGGGGTCAGCCCCAGCATTTT. The chain uses TRBV19 and TRBJ1-5; 8 bases align to TRBD1. The CDR3 length is 13 residues. Germline V gene lookup returns CDR1 LNHDA and CDR2 SQIVND (reference sequence). V was pared by 6 bases and J by 6 bases, with 4 bases of the junction left unmatched. The full variable domain, completed using reference TRBV19 and TRBJ1-5, is DGGITQSPKYLFRKEGQNVTLSCEQNLNHDAMYWYRQDPGQGLRLIYYSQIVNDFQKGDIAEGYSVSREKKESFPLTVTSAQKNPTAFYLCASSPTGGQPQHFGDGTRLSIL.

This clone occurred a few times. The chain couples TRBV19 to TRBJ2-2; 7 bases line up with TRBD2. Germline assignment: CDR1 LNHDA and CDR2 SQIVND (reference sequence). This CDR3 spans 14 amino acids. After removal of 6 bases from V and 5 bases from J, the junction contained 6 bases not matched to a gene. This CDR3 is CASRPSGGTGELFF. The CDR3 nucleotides read TGTGCCAGTAGGCCGTCGGGGGGTACCGGGGAGCTGTTTTTT.

This chain uses TRBV19 with TRBJ2-5, with D maybe TRBD1 (6 bases). This CDR3 is 14 amino acids long. Germline CDR1 reads LNHDA; CDR2 reads SQIVND (reference sequence). Trimming pared 4 bases from V and 0 bases from J, leaving 9 bases between. In nucleotides, the CDR3 is TGTGCCAGTAGTAGTGGGGGCCACCAAGAGACCCAGTACTTC. Its translation is CASSSGGHQETQYF.

This clone has more than one count but fewer than ten. The chain is built from TRBV19 and TRBJ2-7; a weak D match, TRBD1 (5 bases). CDR3 length equals 14 residues. The germline V gene has CDR1 LNHDA and CDR2 SQIVND (reference sequence). V shed 7 bases and J shed 0 bases, with 13 bases lying between them. CDR3 amino acids: CASKQDADSYEQYF. The DNA for the CDR3 is TGTGCCAGTAAACAGGACGCCGACTCCTACGAGCAGTACTTC.

This clone was observed a single time. This rearrangement joins TRBV6-1 to TRBJ1-2; D unclear. Germline V gene lookup returns CDR1 MNHNS and CDR2 SASEGT. V lost 2 bases and J 6 bases, leaving 13 bases between the germline ends. This CDR3 comprises 14 residues. CDR3 nucleotides: TGTGCCAGCAGTGAATTTGGACGGAACGATGGCTACACCTTC. Translation gives CASSEFGRNDGYTF.

The chain has TRBV4-2 and TRBJ2-3; D possibly corresponds to TRBD1 (6 bases). Trimming pared 1 base from V and 2 bases from J, leaving 10 bases between. CDR1 is LGHNA and CDR2 is YNFKEQ in the germline V gene. The CDR3 sequence is 15 residues long. In DNA, the CDR3 is TGTGCCAGCAGCCAAGCTTTGGGACACACAGATACGCAGTATTTT. It is translated as CASSQALGHTDTQYF.

J is TRBJ2-3 and V is TRBV4-3, with TRBD2 identical over 11 bases. J was trimmed by 4 bases and V by 0 bases; bases with no gene match: 3. This CDR3 is 16 amino acids long. CDR1 LGHNA and CDR2 YSLEER come from the germline V gene. This chain's CDR3 is CASSQDLAGGPDTQYF. The CDR3 region has the DNA TGCGCCAGCAGCCAAGACCTAGCGGGGGGCCCAGATACGCAGTATTTT.

The J gene is TRBJ2-7, the V gene TRBV10-1; D ambiguous. The CDR3 runs 12 residues. Trimming cost V 2 bases and J 3 bases, with 5 bases left between them. Germline V gene lookup returns CDR1 WNHNN and CDR2 SYGVQD (reference sequence). The chain's CDR3 is CASSEVRYEQYF. CDR3 sequence (DNA): TGCGCCAGCAGTGAGGTCCGCTACGAGCAGTACTTC.